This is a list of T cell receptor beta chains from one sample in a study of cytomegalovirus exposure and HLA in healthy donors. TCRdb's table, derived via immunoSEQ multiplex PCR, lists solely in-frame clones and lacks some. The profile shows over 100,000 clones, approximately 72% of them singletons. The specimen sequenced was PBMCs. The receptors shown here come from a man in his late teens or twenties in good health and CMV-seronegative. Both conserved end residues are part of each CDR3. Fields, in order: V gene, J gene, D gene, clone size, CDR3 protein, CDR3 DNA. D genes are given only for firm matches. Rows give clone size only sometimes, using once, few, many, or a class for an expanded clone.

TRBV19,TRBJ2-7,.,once,CASSSVSLTHEQYF,TGTGCCAGTAGTAGTGTTAGCTTAACCCACGAGCAGTACTTC
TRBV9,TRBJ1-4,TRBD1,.,CASSVAGGGGEKLFF,TGTGCCAGCAGCGTAGCAGGGGGCGGGGGAGAAAAACTGTTTTTT
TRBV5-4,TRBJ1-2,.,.,CASSIPGVRNGYTF,TGTGCCAGCAGCATCCCAGGGGTTCGTAATGGCTACACCTTC
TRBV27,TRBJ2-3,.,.,CASSSPSVPSTDTQYF,TGTGCCAGCAGTTCTCCTAGCGTTCCTAGCACAGATACGCAGTATTTT
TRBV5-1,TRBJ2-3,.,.,CASSSQRPTDTQYF,TGCGCCAGCAGCTCCCAGCGCCCCACAGATACGCAGTATTTT
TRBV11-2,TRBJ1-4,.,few,CASSLTVARGNEKLFF,TGTGCCAGCAGCTTAACTGTCGCTAGGGGTAATGAAAAACTGTTTTTT
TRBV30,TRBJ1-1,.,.,CAWGQGPEAFF,TGTGCCTGGGGGCAGGGGCCTGAAGCTTTCTTT
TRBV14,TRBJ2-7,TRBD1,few,CASSHPLGTGRAYEQYF,TGTGCCAGCAGCCACCCCCTGGGGACAGGGAGAGCCTACGAGCAGTACTTC
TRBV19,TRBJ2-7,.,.,CASTTGFSYEQYF,TGTGCCAGTACCACAGGGTTCTCCTACGAGCAGTACTTC
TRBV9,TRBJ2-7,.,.,CASSVAQTGSSYEQYF,TGTGCCAGCAGCGTAGCCCAGACTGGGAGCTCCTACGAGCAGTACTTC
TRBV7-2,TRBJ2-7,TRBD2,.,CASSVGLAGRTYEQYF,TGTGCCAGCAGCGTGGGACTAGCGGGGAGAACCTACGAGCAGTACTTC
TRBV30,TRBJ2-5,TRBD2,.,CAWTLGGYETQYF,TGTGCCTGGACCCTGGGGGGGTATGAGACCCAGTACTTC
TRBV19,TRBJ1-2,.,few,CASTQRGATGYTF,TGTGCCAGTACTCAACGGGGGGCGACTGGCTACACCTTC
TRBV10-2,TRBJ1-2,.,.,CASGLRGYTF,TGCGCCAGCGGTTTGAGGGGCTACACCTTC
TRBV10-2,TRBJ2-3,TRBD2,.,CASSTSGDTDTQYF,TGCGCCAGCAGTACTAGCGGGGACACAGATACGCAGTATTTT
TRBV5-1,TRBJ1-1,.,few,CASSLAGQNTEAFF,TGCGCCAGCAGCTTGGCGGGACAGAACACTGAAGCTTTCTTT
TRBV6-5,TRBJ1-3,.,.,CASSRGGAFGNTIYF,TGTGCCAGCAGCCGCGGGGGGGCTTTTGGAAACACCATATATTTT